The clone carrying this T cell receptor beta chain occurred a few times. Its antigen is currently unknown. The data stem from a study of cytomegalovirus exposure and HLA in healthy donors. Background on the study: Genotyping of 300 to 450 donors showed that 65% to 90% belonged to the Caucasian-associated ancestry cluster. Study-level points and caveats: Prior analysis indicated that the majority of TCR beta V segments exhibited productivity approximately 87% or approximately 30% of the time. According to the study, 160 or so TCR beta chains were cytomegalovirus-associated.

This CDR3 spans 17 amino acids. The J segment lost 0 bases and the V segment lost 1 base, leaving 5 bases of the junction unmatched. In germline, CDR1 is MNHNS, CDR2 SASEGT. Both 60 Vbeta primers and 13 Jbeta primers went into the PCR. In the original analysis: In a later analysis, the count reached 74 million or so unique TCR beta chains, with about 9.9 million shared. Repertoires were generated with immunoSEQ multiplex PCR, while TCRdb's copy carries only in-frame clones and drops some. V, J and clone size derive from that table, while D and trimming were established from the DNA sequence. The repertoire consists of some 110,000 clones, with roughly 81% occurring once and the leading ten covering 0.85% to 1.4%.

Material for sequencing was PBMCs. This TCR was recovered from a woman under 40 in good health and CMV-seronegative. V gene TRBV6-1 combines with J gene TRBJ2-1; 8 bases are a match to TRBD2. The CDR3 here is CASSEGGGLSSYNEQFF. DNA of the CDR3: TGTGCCAGCAGTGAAGGCGGGGGGCTCAGCTCCTACAATGAGCAGTTCTTC.